Given below is one TCR beta chain in context. These data are taken from a study of OX40 agonist ivuxolimab in advanced cancers. CDR3 size: 13 residues. Germline CDR1 and CDR2: WNHNN and SYGVQD (reference sequence). V was clipped by 9 bases and J by 2 bases; unmatched bases: 5. Clones were read by immunoSEQ multiplex PCR, and TCRdb kept only the in-frame ones, dropping some. This table has tens of thousands of clones, 75% to 90% appearing once. This specimen was CD4+ or CD8+ T cells sorted from blood, taken in a trial of the OX40 agonist ivuxolimab. The TCR was taken from an adult with an advanced solid tumor such as melanoma, head and neck, liver or kidney cancer. The gene calls are TRBV10-1 and TRBJ2-7; 9 bases are a match to TRBD1. The CDR3 region has the DNA TGCGCCAGACAGGGGGCCAGGGCCTACGAGCAGTACTTC. Its translation: CARQGARAYEQYF.